This entry concerns a single T cell receptor (beta chain). This sample stems from a study of Ad26.COV2.S vaccination and SARS-CoV-2 variants. V was clipped by 6 bases and J by 2 bases, with 16 bases between them. CDR3 size: 15 residues. Germline V gene lookup returns CDR1 MNHNY and CDR2 SVGAGI (reference sequence). Only in-frame clones appear in the TCRdb table, and some are missing; sequencing was by immunoSEQ multiplex PCR. The sample has hundreds of thousands of clones, 80% to 90% seen once. Treatment here: around 19 received Ad26.COV2.S at low or high dose, single or two shots; five or six received placebo; per-sample allocation not given. Following the first vaccine or placebo injection, samples were taken on day 63.

This TCR was recovered from a person aged 18-60 years who received the Ad26.COV2.S COVID-19 vaccine or a placebo. Here the sequenced sample was peripheral blood, taken in a trial of Ad26.COV2.S vaccine versus placebo. The chain carries TRBV6-6 and TRBJ1-2; TRBD1 is a possible D gene (5 bases). The CDR3 coding sequence is TGTGCCAGCAGCCCTGTGGGGACGCCGAACTATGGCTACACCTTC. Residues: CASSPVGTPNYGYTF.